This T cell receptor (beta chain) was recovered during a study of blood T cell repertoires in COVID-19. Study summary: COVID-19 samples, acute and convalescent, were from the United States, Italy and Spain. From T cells, B-cell-depleted T cells, or PBMCs came the material, which was cDNA or gDNA.

This CDR3 spans 15 amino acids. V shed 2 bases, J shed 7 bases, and the junction held 7 bases outside the gene matches. Germline CDR1 is MNHNS and CDR2 is SASEGT. Per the original data handling: Reference gene primers were amplified, and this amplification served to estimate nucleated cell counts. Using immunoSEQ multiplex PCR, the repertoire was profiled, and TCRdb retains in-frame clones only, with some absent. V, J and clone size derive from that table, while D and trimming were established from the DNA sequence. This table holds approximately 450,000 clones, roughly 89% found once. Sequencing was done on a sample of peripheral blood. The origin of this receptor is a woman in her twenties or thirties with acute or convalescent COVID-19. V is TRBV6-1 and J is TRBJ2-3; 9 bases align to TRBD2. The CDR3 reads CASSETSGGRNTQYF. DNA for the CDR3: TGTGCCAGCAGTGAAACCAGCGGGGGGAGGAATACGCAGTATTTT.